This record concerns one T cell receptor beta chain sequence. These data belong to a study of early T cells in non-severe SARS-CoV-2 infection. TCRdb re-analysed the 5' RACE reads in MiXCR, keeping a single row per CDR3 protein. This table has about 84,000 distinct CDR3 sequences, over 10% appearing once. The TCR sequence derives from an adult who was a healthcare worker with PCR-confirmed SARS-CoV-2 infection or an uninfected control (not recorded which). Specimen: whole blood.

CDR3 loop: CASSQYSDTQYF. The CDR3 bases are TGCGCCAGCAGCCAATATTCCGATACGCAGTATTTT. The gene calls are TRBV4-1 and TRBJ2-3; D gene ambiguous. CDR3 length equals 12 residues. V lost 2 bases and J 6 bases, leaving 6 bases between the germline ends. Per the germline V gene, CDR1 is MGHRA and CDR2 is YSYEKL.